A selection of T cell receptor beta chains follows, all from one sample in a study of T cells in Graves' hyperthyroidism and ophthalmopathy. TCRdb independently ran MiXCR on the multiplex PCR reads; one entry per CDR3 protein. The sample records 700,000 to 850,000 distinct CDR3 sequences, under 45% being singletons. Sequencing was carried out using blood. The receptors were gathered from a woman in her thirties or forties with Graves' hyperthyroidism. Both conserved end residues are part of each CDR3. A D gene is named only where the DNA matches it firmly. Size is stated for part of the rows, as once, few or many counts, or as a class when the clone is expanded.

clone_size	d_call	v_call	j_call	cdr3_aa	cdr3_nt
few	-	TRBV19	TRBJ2-1	CASSPEGGNEQFF	TGTGCCAGTAGTCCCGAAGGGGGGAATGAGCAGTTCTTC
-	-	TRBV6-5	TRBJ1-5	CASSPNIVKSNQPQHF	TGTGCCAGCAGTCCGAATATCGTCAAGAGCAATCAGCCCCAGCATTTT
-	-	TRBV6-4	TRBJ1-2	CASSDRPGGDYGYTF	TGTGCCAGCAGTGACCGTCCAGGAGGTGACTATGGCTACACCTTC
few	TRBD1	TRBV27	TRBJ1-5	CASSLWGAGGEDQPQHF	TGTGCCAGCAGTTTATGGGGCGCAGGGGGCGAGGATCAGCCCCAGCATTTT
-	-	TRBV10-3	TRBJ2-5	CAIRRAKEGSLETQYF	TGTGCCATCAGGAGGGCCAAGGAGGGGTCCCTGGAGACCCAGTACTTC
many	-	TRBV10-3	TRBJ1-2	CATTQGMDGYTF	TGTGCCACCACTCAGGGGATGGATGGCTACACCTTC
-	TRBD2	TRBV7-9	TRBJ2-5	CASSAGTSGKYEQYF	TGTGCCAGCAGCGCCGGGACTAGCGGGAAGTATGAGCAGTACTTC
few	-	TRBV6-5	TRBJ2-7	CASSVRRDSYEQYF	TGTGCCAGCAGTGTAAGGCGGGACTCCTACGAGCAGTACTTC
-	-	TRBV24-1	TRBJ2-1	CATSDLSPEQFF	TGTGCCACCAGTGACCTAAGTCCAGAGCAGTTCTTC
-	-	TRBV19	TRBJ2-2	CASSIVWGTNTGELFF	TGTGCCAGTAGTATAGTATGGGGAACGAACACCGGGGAGCTGTTTTTT
once	TRBD1	TRBV10-3	TRBJ2-7	CAISGTGTVNKQYF	TGTGCCATCAGTGGGACCGGGACAGTAAACAAGCAGTACTTC
-	TRBD1	TRBV4-2	TRBJ1-1	CASSHAPGQLNTEAFF	TGTGCCAGCAGCCATGCCCCGGGACAGCTAAACACTGAAGCTTTCTTT
-	TRBD1	TRBV19	TRBJ1-5	CASSIARGVQPQHF	TGTGCCAGTAGTATAGCCAGGGGGGTTCAGCCCCAGCATTTT
many	-	TRBV2	TRBJ2-7	CASNGYGPHEQYF	TGTGCCAGCAACGGCTACGGGCCCCACGAGCAGTACTTC
-	-	TRBV29-1	TRBJ2-7	CSVESHYEQYF	TGCAGCGTTGAATCTCACTACGAGCAGTACTTC
many	-	TRBV12-3/TRBV12-4	TRBJ1-2	CASSIQGGISSF	TGTGCCAGCAGTATACAGGGCGGGATTTCTTCCTTC